This is a list of T cell receptor beta chains from one sample in a study of CD8+ T cells in alopecia areata. TCRdb's table, derived via immunoSEQ multiplex PCR, lists solely in-frame clones and lacks some. The sample contains hundreds of thousands of clones, about 62% of which appear only once. Material: CD4+ T cells sorted from blood, obtained at week 24, from a patient treated with tofacitinib. The source of these receptors is a human donor with alopecia areata. Each CDR3 is given without its conserved first and last residue.

>TRBV15
ATSLTSQETQY
>TRBV4-3
ASSQALYNEQF
>TRBV6-6
AIRQGIENTIY
>TRBV7-2
ASSSLRGGAPDYGYT
>TRBV30
AWSTVRDSPLH
>TRBV5-4
ASSHTAEQF
>TRBV30
AWSRERGTEAF
>TRBV2
ASSRGRNTGELF
>TRBV5-4
ASSFRFGTGALGYT
>TRBV18
ASSPPNPDTQY
>TRBV15
ATSGRSANYGYT
>TRBV30
ARDPGNSGANVLT
>TRBV2
ASTRDMNTEAF
>TRBV29-1
SVPPSRQETNTEAF
>TRBV5-6
ASSFGTSVEETQY